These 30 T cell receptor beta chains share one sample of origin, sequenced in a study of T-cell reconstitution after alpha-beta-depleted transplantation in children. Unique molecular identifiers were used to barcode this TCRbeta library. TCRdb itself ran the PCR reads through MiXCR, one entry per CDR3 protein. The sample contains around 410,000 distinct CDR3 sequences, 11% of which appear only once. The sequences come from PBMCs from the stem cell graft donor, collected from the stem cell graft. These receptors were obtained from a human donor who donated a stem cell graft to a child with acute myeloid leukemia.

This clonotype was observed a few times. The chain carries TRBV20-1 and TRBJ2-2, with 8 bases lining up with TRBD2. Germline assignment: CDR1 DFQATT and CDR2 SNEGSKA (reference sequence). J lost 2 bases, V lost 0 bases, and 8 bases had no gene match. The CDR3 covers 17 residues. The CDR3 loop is CSARDIGGASNTGELFF. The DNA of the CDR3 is TGCAGTGCTAGAGATATCGGGGGGGCGTCAAACACCGGGGAGCTGTTTTTT.

The CDR3 region is CASSIGDRGRETQYF. The CDR3 region has the DNA TGTGCCAGCAGCATTGGGGACAGGGGGCGAGAGACCCAGTACTTC. The chain has TRBV7-9 and TRBJ2-5, with 12 bases identical to TRBD1. Germline values: CDR1 SEHNR, CDR2 FQNEAQ (reference sequence). The CDR3 is 15 amino acids. Germline trimming cut 5 bases from V and 4 bases from J; bases unmatched to any gene: 5.

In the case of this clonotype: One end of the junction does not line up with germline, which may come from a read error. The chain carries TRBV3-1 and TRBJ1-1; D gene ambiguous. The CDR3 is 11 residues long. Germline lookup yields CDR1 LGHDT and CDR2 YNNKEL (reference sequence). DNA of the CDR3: TGTGCCAGCAGCCATGGTACTGAACCTTTCTTT. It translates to CASSHGTEPFF.

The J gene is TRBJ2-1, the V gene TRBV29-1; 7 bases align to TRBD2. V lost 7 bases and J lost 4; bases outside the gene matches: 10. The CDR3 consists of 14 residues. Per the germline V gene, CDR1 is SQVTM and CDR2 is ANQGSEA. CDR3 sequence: CSAGGAGVYNEQFF. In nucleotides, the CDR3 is TGCAGCGCTGGCGGGGCGGGAGTATACAATGAGCAGTTCTTC.

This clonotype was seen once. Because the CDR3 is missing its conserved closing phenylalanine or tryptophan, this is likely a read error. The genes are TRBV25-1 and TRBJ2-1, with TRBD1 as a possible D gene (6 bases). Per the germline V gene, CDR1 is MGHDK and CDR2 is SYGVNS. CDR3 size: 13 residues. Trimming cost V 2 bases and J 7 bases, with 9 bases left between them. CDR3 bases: TGTGCCAGCAGTGAAGATACAGGGAATGAGCAGTTCTTG. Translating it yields CASSEDTGNEQFL.

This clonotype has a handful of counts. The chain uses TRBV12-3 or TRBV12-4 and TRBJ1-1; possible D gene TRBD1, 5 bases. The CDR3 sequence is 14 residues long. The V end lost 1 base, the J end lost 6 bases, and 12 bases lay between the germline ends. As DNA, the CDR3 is TGTGCCAGCAGTTTAGTGGGGGAACTGCCTGAAGCTTTCTTT. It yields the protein CASSLVGELPEAFF.

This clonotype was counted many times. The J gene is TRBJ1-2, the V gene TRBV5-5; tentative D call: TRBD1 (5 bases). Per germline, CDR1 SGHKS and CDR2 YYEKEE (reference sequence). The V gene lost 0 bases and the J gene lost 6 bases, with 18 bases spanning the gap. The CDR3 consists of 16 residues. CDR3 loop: CASSLGWGLRLDGYTF. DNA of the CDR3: TGTGCCAGCAGCTTGGGGTGGGGACTCCGGTTAGATGGCTACACCTTC.

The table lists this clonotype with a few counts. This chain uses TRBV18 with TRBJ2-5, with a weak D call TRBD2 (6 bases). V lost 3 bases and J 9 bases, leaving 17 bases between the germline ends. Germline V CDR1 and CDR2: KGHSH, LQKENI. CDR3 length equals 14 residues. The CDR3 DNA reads TGTGCCAGCTCACCGGAAACACAAACGGGGGCCCAGTACTTC. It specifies CASSPETQTGAQYF. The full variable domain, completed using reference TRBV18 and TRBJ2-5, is NAGVMQNPRHLVRRRGQEARLRCSPMKGHSHVYWYRQLPEEGLKFMVYLQKENIIDESGMPKERFSAEFPKEGPSILRIQQVVRGDSAAYFCASSPETQTGAQYFGPGTRLLVL.

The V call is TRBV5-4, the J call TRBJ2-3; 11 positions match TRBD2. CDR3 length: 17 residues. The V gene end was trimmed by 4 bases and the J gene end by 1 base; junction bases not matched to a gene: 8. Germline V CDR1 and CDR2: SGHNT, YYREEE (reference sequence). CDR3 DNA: TGTGCCAGCAGCGAACCGCTAGCGGGGGGTCGCACAGATACGCAGTATTTT. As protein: CASSEPLAGGRTDTQYF. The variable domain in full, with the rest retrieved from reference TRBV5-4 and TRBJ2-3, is ETGVTQSPTHLIKTRGQQVTLRCSSQSGHNTVSWYQQALGQGPQFIFQYYREEENGRGNFPPRFSGLQFPNYSSELNVNALELDDSALYLCASSEPLAGGRTDTQYFGPGTRLTVL.

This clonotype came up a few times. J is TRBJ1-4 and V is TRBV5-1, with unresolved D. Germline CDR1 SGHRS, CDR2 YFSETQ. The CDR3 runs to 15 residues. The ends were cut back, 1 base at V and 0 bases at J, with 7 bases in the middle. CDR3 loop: CASSLSGPTNEKLFF. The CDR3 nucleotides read TGCGCCAGCAGCTTGTCAGGCCCAACTAATGAAAAACTGTTTTTT.

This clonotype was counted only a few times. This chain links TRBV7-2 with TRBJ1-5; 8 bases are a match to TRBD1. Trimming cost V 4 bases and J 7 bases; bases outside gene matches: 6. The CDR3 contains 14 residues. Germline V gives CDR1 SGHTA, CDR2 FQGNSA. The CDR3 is CASSSTGEYQPQHF. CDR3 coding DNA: TGTGCCAGCAGCTCGACAGGGGAGTACCAGCCCCAGCATTTT.

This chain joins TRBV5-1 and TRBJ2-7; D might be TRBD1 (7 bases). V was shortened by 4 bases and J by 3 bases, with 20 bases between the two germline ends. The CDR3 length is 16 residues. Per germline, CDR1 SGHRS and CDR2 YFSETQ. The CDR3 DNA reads TGCGCCAGCAGCCCAGGGGGGTCGGACACCCTCTACGAGCAGTACTTC. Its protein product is CASSPGGSDTLYEQYF.

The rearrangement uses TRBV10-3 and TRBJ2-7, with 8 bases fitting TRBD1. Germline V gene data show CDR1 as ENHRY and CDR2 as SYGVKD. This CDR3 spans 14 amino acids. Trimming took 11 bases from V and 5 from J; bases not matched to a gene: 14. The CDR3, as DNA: TGTGCCCCCAGACAGGGGACAAAACGGAACGAGCAGTACGTC. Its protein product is CAPRQGTKRNEQYV.

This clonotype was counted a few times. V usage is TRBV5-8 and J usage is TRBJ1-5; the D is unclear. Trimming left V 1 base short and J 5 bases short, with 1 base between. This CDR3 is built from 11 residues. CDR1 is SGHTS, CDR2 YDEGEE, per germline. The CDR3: CASSLYQPQHF. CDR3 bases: TGTGCCAGCAGCTTGTATCAGCCCCAGCATTTT.

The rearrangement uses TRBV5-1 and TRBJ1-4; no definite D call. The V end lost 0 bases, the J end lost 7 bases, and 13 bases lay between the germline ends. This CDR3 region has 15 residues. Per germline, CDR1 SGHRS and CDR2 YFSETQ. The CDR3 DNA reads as TGCGCCAGCAGCTTGGATTGGGAAGTGGGTGAAAAACTGTTTTTT. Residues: CASSLDWEVGEKLFF.

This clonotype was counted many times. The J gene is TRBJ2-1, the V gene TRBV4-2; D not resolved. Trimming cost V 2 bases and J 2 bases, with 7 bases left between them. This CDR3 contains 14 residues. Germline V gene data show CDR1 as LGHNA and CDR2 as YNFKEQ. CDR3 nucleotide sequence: TGTGCCAGCAGCCAACTAGGACCCTACAATGAGCAGTTCTTC. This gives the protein CASSQLGPYNEQFF.

CDR3 sequence (DNA): TGTGCCAGCTCACCCGTCGGGACTAGCGGGAGGTCTGAGCAGTTCTTC. This sequence encodes CASSPVGTSGRSEQFF. The rearrangement uses TRBV18 and TRBJ2-1; 15 bases map to TRBD2. The CDR3 is 16 residues long. Losses at the gene ends were 3 bases for V and 9 bases for J; bases not matched to a gene: 6. The germline CDR1 and CDR2 sequences are KGHSH and LQKENI.

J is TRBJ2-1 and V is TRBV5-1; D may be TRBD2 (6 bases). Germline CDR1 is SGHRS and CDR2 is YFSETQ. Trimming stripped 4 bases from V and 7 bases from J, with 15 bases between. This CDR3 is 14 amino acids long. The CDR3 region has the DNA TGCGCCAGCAGCCGGGGGTCGGAGGGGAATGAGCAGTTCTTC. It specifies CASSRGSEGNEQFF. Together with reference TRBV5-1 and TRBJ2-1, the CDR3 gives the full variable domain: KAGVTQTPRYLIKTRGQQVTLSCSPISGHRSVSWYQQTPGQGLQFLFEYFSETQRNKGNFPGRFSGRQFSNSRSEMNVSTLELGDSALYLCASSRGSEGNEQFFGPGTRLTVL.

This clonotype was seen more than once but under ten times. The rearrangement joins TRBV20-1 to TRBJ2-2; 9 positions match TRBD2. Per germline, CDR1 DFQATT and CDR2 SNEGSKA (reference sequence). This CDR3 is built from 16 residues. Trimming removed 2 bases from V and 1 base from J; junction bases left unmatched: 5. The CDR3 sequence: CSARSWTSENTGELFF. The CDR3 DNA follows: TGCAGTGCTAGATCCTGGACTAGCGAGAACACCGGGGAGCTGTTTTTT.

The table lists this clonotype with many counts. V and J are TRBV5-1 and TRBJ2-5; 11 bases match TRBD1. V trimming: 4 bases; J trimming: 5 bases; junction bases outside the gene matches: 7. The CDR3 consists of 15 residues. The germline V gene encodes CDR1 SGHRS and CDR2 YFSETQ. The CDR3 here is CASSPGQGASETQYF. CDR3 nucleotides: TGCGCCAGCAGCCCAGGACAGGGGGCATCGGAGACCCAGTACTTC.

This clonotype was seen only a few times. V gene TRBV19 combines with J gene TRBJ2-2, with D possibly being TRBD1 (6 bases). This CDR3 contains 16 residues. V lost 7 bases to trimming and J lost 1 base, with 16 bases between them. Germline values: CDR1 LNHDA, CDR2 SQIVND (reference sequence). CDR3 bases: TGTGCCAGTAAGAGGGGGTGGAGCGTGAACACCGGGGAGCTGTTTTTT. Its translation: CASKRGWSVNTGELFF.

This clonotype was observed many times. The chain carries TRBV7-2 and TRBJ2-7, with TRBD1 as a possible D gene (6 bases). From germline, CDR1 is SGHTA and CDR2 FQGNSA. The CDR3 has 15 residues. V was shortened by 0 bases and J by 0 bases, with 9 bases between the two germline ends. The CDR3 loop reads CASSLAGASSYEQYF. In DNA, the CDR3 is TGTGCCAGCAGCTTAGCGGGGGCGAGCTCCTACGAGCAGTACTTC.

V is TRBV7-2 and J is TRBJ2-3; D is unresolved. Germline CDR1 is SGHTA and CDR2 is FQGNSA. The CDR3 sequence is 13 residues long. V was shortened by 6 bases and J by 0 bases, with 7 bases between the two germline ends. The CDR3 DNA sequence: TGTGCCAGCAGGTCACCTAGCACAGATACGCAGTATTTT. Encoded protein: CASRSPSTDTQYF. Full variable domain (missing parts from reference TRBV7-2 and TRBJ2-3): GAGVSQSPSNKVTEKGKDVELRCDPISGHTALYWYRQSLGQGLEFLIYFQGNSAPDKSGLPSDRFSAERTGGSVSTLTIQRTQQEDSAVYLCASRSPSTDTQYFGPGTRLTVL.

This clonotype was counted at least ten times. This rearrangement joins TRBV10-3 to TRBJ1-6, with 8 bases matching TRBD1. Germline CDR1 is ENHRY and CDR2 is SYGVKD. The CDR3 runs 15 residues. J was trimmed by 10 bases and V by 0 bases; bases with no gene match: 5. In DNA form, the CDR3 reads TGTGCCATCAGTGAGTCGTCAGGGGGCGGGTCACCCCTCCACTTT. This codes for CAISESSGGGSPLHF.

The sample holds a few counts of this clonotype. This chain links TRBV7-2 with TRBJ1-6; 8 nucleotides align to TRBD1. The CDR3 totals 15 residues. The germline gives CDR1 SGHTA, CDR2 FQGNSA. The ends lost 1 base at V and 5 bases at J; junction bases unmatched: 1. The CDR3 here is CASSLGTGNNSPLHF. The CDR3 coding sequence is TGTGCCAGCAGCTTAGGGACAGGGAATAATTCACCCCTCCACTTT.

CDR3 in amino acids: CASSPRTVPQPQHF. CDR3 nucleotides: TGTGCCAGCAGCCCCAGGACAGTGCCTCAGCCCCAGCATTTT. J is TRBJ1-5 and V is TRBV7-6; perhaps TRBD1 as D (6 bases). Trimming took off 5 bases at V and 6 bases at J, with 14 bases between the two ends. This CDR3 comprises 14 residues. Germline lookup yields CDR1 SGHVS and CDR2 FNYEAQ.

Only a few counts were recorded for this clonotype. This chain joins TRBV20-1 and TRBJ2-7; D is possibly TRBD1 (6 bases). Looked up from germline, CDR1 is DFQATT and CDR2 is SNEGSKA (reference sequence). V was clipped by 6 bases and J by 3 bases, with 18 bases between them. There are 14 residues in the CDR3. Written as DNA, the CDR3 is TGCAGTGCCAGGCCCCCGGGACAACTCTACGAGCAGTACTTC. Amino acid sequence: CSARPPGQLYEQYF.

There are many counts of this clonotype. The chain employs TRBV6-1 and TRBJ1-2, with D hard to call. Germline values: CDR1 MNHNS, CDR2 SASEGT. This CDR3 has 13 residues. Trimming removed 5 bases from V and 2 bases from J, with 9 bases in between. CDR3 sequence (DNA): TGTGCCAGCAGTAAGACACCGAACTATGGCTACACCTTC. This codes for CASSKTPNYGYTF.

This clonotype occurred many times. The CDR3 sequence: CASSSTGGLNEQFF. In nucleotides, the CDR3 is TGTGCCAGCAGTTCTACAGGGGGTTTGAATGAGCAGTTCTTC. The V call is TRBV12-3 or TRBV12-4, the J call TRBJ2-1; 8 bases map to TRBD1. CDR3 size: 14 residues. Trimming cost V 4 bases and J 7 bases; bases outside gene matches: 6.

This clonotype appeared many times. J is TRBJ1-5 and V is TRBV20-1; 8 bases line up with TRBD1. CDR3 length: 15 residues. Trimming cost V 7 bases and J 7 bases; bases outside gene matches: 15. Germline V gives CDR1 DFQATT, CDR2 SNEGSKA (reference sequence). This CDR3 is CSVSLGPGGIQPQHF. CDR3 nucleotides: TGCAGTGTTTCACTCGGGCCAGGGGGCATACAGCCCCAGCATTTT.